Listed here are 23 T cell receptor beta chains from one sample, sequenced in a study of blood T cell repertoires in COVID-19 (dated by TCRdb to between 2020 and 2021). Library preparation was by the immunoSEQ multiplex PCR assay. This immuneACCESS table, as held by TCRdb, lists in-frame sequences with V and J called but not all clones. Of the missing ones, under half trace to an unresolved V gene in checked studies; the others have no known cause. Recorded for this sample are some 460,000 clones; 70% to 90% of them occurred a single time. The leading ten clones occupy approximately 2% of the sample. The sequencing sample was made of PBMCs or T cells enriched from blood (not recorded which). The receptors originated from a woman between 18 and 30 years old with acute COVID-19.

This clone showed up just once. DNA of the CDR3: TGTGCCAGCAGCGGCGAATTATACAGGGGGCACTACACCTTC. The encoded protein is CASSGELYRGHYTF. The chain joins TRBV6-2 or TRBV6-3 to TRBJ1-2; TRBD1 aligns across 9 bases. CDR3 size: 14 residues. CDR1 MNHEY and CDR2 SVGEGT come from the germline V gene. V shed 6 bases, J shed 10 bases, and the junction held 12 bases outside the gene matches.

The V call is TRBV6-2 or TRBV6-3, the J call TRBJ2-1; 11 bases are a match to TRBD2. This CDR3 is 15 amino acids long. Germline-derived CDR1 and CDR2 are MNHEY and SVGEGT. V trimming: 6 bases; J trimming: 2 bases; junction bases outside the gene matches: 3. In DNA, the CDR3 is TGTGCCAGCAGCCAACTAGCGGGAGCCTACAATGAGCAGTTCTTC. Translated: CASSQLAGAYNEQFF.

The J gene is TRBJ2-5, the V gene TRBV5-1; tentatively, D is TRBD1 (6 bases). Germline CDR1 SGHRS, CDR2 YFSETQ. The V and J ends lost 2 bases and 4 bases respectively, with 15 bases between them. The CDR3 is 15 amino acids. CDR3 DNA sequence: TGCGCCAGCAGCTTCACAGTACTAGGGGGAGAGACCCAGTACTTC. This encodes CASSFTVLGGETQYF.

Only one count was recorded for this clone. This sample includes further DNA sequences coding for the same CDR3. The chain recombines TRBV27 with TRBJ1-5; a possible D gene is TRBD1 (6 bases). Germline CDR1 MNHEY, CDR2 SMNVEV (reference sequence). Trimming shortened V by 0 bases and J by 7 bases, and 10 bases separated the two germline ends. The CDR3 runs 14 residues. This chain's CDR3 is CASSLSGAVQPQHF. The DNA of the CDR3 is TGTGCCAGCAGTTTATCGGGGGCTGTGCAGCCCCAGCATTTT.

The CDR3 coding sequence is TGTGCCAGTAGTATAGCGACAGGGGTCGTGGACGAGCAGTACTTC. Encoded protein: CASSIATGVVDEQYF. The chain couples TRBV19 to TRBJ2-7, with TRBD1 matching over 8 bases. After removal of 1 base from V and 5 bases from J, the junction contained 7 bases not matched to a gene. CDR3 length: 15 residues. The germline gives CDR1 LNHDA, CDR2 SQIVND (reference sequence).

The gene calls are TRBV9 and TRBJ2-1, with 7 positions matching TRBD2. The length of the CDR3 is 15 residues. Germline V gene data show CDR1 as SGDLS and CDR2 as YYNGEE. The J segment lost 4 bases and the V segment lost 3 bases, leaving 7 bases of the junction unmatched. As DNA, the CDR3 is TGTGCCAGCAGCGAGGGTCCTAGCGGATACAATGAGCAGTTCTTC. This translates into CASSEGPSGYNEQFF.

This chain links TRBV7-2 with TRBJ1-5; D is possibly TRBD1 (6 bases). CDR1 is SGHTA, CDR2 FQGNSA, per germline. The CDR3 loop spans 14 amino acids. V shed 0 bases and J shed 13 bases, with 16 bases lying between them. CDR3 in amino acids: CASSLAGTQENQHF. The DNA for the CDR3 is TGTGCCAGCAGCTTAGCCGGGACACAGGAAAATCAGCATTTT.

The chain couples TRBV19 to TRBJ2-1; possibly TRBD1 for D (5 bases). Germline lookup yields CDR1 LNHDA and CDR2 SQIVND (reference sequence). This CDR3 contains 13 residues. Trimming left V 7 bases short and J 4 bases short, with 11 bases between. The CDR3 nucleotides are TGTGCCAGTAAGGACAAGGGTTACAATGAGCAGTTCTTC. The encoded protein is CASKDKGYNEQFF.

The genes are TRBV6-5 and TRBJ1-1; the D is unclear. The CDR3 has 14 residues. V was trimmed by 7 bases and J by 0 bases, leaving 12 bases between them. Germline loops: CDR1 MNHEY, CDR2 SVGAGI. The CDR3 here is CASTNTVLNTEAFF. CDR3 DNA: TGTGCCAGCACCAATACAGTGCTGAACACTGAAGCTTTCTTT.

The sample holds one count of this clone. This chain links TRBV19 with TRBJ2-3, with TRBD2 identical over 7 bases. The trim removed 3 bases at V and 5 bases at J, leaving 8 bases unmatched. CDR3 length equals 15 residues. Germline loops: CDR1 LNHDA, CDR2 SQIVND (reference sequence). CDR3 amino acids: CASSMAGEQGDTQYF. In DNA, the CDR3 is TGTGCCAGTAGTATGGCGGGAGAGCAGGGAGATACGCAGTATTTT.

V is TRBV6-5 and J is TRBJ1-6, with a possible D match to TRBD1 (6 bases). V was pared by 0 bases and J by 6 bases, with 9 bases between. There are 15 residues in the CDR3. Germline V gene lookup returns CDR1 MNHEY and CDR2 SVGAGI. The CDR3 sequence: CASSYSGGLNSPLHF. The CDR3 bases are TGTGCCAGCAGTTACTCGGGGGGGCTTAATTCACCCCTCCACTTT.

As concerns this clone: This CDR3 is also generated by other DNA sequences in the sample. V usage is TRBV6-5 and J usage is TRBJ1-2; 8 positions match TRBD1. Germline trimming cut 6 bases from V and 8 bases from J; bases unmatched to any gene: 5. The germline V gene has CDR1 MNHEY and CDR2 SVGAGI. This CDR3 has 12 residues. The DNA for the CDR3 is TGTGCCAGCAGCCGACAGGGGCAAGGCTACACCTTC. This codes for CASSRQGQGYTF.

V and J are TRBV14 and TRBJ2-1; 10 nucleotides agree with TRBD2. Trimming at V came to 2 bases and at J to 5 bases, leaving 6 bases not matched to a gene. This CDR3 is built from 16 residues. Germline V CDR1 and CDR2: SGHDN, FVKESK. CDR3 residues: CASSQYLAGADNEQFF. CDR3 DNA: TGTGCCAGCAGCCAATATCTAGCGGGGGCCGACAATGAGCAGTTCTTC.

The CDR3 sequence is CASSPTTVDTEAFF. CDR3 DNA sequence: TGTGCCAGCTCACCCACGACAGTCGACACTGAAGCTTTCTTT. This chain links TRBV18 with TRBJ1-1; the D gene is possibly TRBD1 (5 bases). The germline V and J ends were trimmed by 3 bases and 3 bases, with 11 bases remaining between them. The V gene's germline CDR1 is KGHSH and CDR2 LQKENI. The CDR3 is 14 amino acids.

As to this clone: At the DNA level, this CDR3 is encoded by other sequences in the same sample as well. This chain uses TRBV6-5 with TRBJ1-1; no reliable D call. This CDR3 contains 13 residues. CDR1 and CDR2 from the germline V gene are MNHEY and SVGAGI. V lost 0 bases and J lost 4, with 6 bases in between. The CDR3 reads CASSYSRSTEAFF. The CDR3 nucleotides read TGTGCCAGCAGTTACTCGAGAAGCACTGAAGCTTTCTTT.

The rearrangement links TRBV4-2 to TRBJ1-1; D gene uncertain. V was cut by 4 bases and J by 1 base, with 16 bases left in between. Germline lookup yields CDR1 LGHNA and CDR2 YNFKEQ. The CDR3 length is 16 residues. CDR3 DNA sequence: TGTGCCAGCAGCCGAAGATACGGGTCATCGAACACTGAAGCTTTCTTT. Its translation is CASSRRYGSSNTEAFF.

CDR3 nucleotides: TGTGCCAGCAGCTTAGTCCGGACTAGCGGGAGTCAACAAAATGAGCAGTTCTTC. Amino acid sequence: CASSLVRTSGSQQNEQFF. The chain recombines TRBV11-3 with TRBJ2-1; TRBD2 aligns across 13 bases. This CDR3 region has 18 residues. J was trimmed by 7 bases and V by 1 base; bases with no gene match: 10. Germline V CDR1 and CDR2: SGHNT, YENEEA.

The V call is TRBV20-1, the J call TRBJ2-5, with TRBD1 identical over 7 bases. Germline lookup yields CDR1 DFQATT and CDR2 SNEGSKA (reference sequence). J lost 2 bases, V lost 3 bases, and 3 bases had no gene match. The CDR3 is 13 residues long. The CDR3 protein is CSASGTDQETQYF. In nucleotides, the CDR3 is TGCAGTGCTAGTGGGACAGATCAAGAGACCCAGTACTTC.

This clone was observed once. The chain has TRBV28 and TRBJ2-5; 8 nucleotides line up with TRBD1. CDR3 size: 15 residues. Trimming removed 3 bases from V and 1 base from J; junction bases left unmatched: 4. CDR1 and CDR2 from the germline V gene are MDHEN and SYDVKM. This CDR3 reads CASSFGQGAQETQYF. The CDR3 DNA is TGTGCCAGCAGTTTTGGTCAGGGGGCCCAAGAGACCCAGTACTTC.

The V gene is TRBV27, the J gene TRBJ1-5; weak D call: TRBD1 (6 bases). V was clipped by 6 bases and J by 4 bases, with 16 bases between them. Germline-derived CDR1 and CDR2 are MNHEY and SMNVEV (reference sequence). CDR3 length equals 15 residues. The CDR3 is CASSWSGVGNQPQHF. The CDR3 DNA reads as TGTGCCAGCAGCTGGTCAGGGGTGGGTAATCAGCCCCAGCATTTT.

This CDR3 reads CASSQTGNEREKLFF. CDR3 in DNA: TGCGCCAGCAGCCAAACGGGGAATGAGCGTGAAAAACTGTTTTTT. The rearrangement uses TRBV4-1 and TRBJ1-4, with unresolved D. Trimming removed 2 bases at V and 7 bases at J, with 14 bases between. Germline CDR1 reads MGHRA; CDR2 reads YSYEKL. The CDR3 is made up of 15 amino acids.

This rearrangement joins TRBV28 to TRBJ1-5, with 8 bases aligning to TRBD1. Germline V gene lookup returns CDR1 MDHEN and CDR2 SYDVKM. Trimming at V came to 6 bases and at J to 6 bases, leaving 4 bases not matched to a gene. This CDR3 has 13 residues. The CDR3 sequence: CASRQTGVQPQHF. The CDR3 nucleotides read TGTGCCAGCAGACAGACAGGGGTTCAGCCCCAGCATTTT.

A few counts support this clone. The rearrangement links TRBV28 to TRBJ1-1, with a weak D call TRBD1 (5 bases). Germline V CDR1 and CDR2: MDHEN, SYDVKM. Deletions cut 10 bases from V and 8 bases from J, with 11 bases between. This CDR3 contains 10 residues. For the CDR3, the DNA is TGTGCCACGCCCCCAGGGGAAGCTTTCTTT. Protein product: CATPPGEAFF.